This is a list of T cell receptor beta chains from one sample in a study of technical replicates of blood from a few donors. The method was immunoSEQ multiplex PCR; TCRdb's version includes in-frame clones alone and lacks a portion of them. This table holds about 78,000 clones, approximately 95% found once. Input material: T cells isolated from PBMCs. All receptors derive from a human donor in good health. Each CDR3 is given with its conserved first and last residue. A D gene is named only where the DNA matches it firmly. The size field is filled for only some rows; it gives once, few, many or a size class.

j_call v_call clone_size d_call cdr3_aa cdr3_nt
TRBJ2-6 TRBV28 once - CASSLRPRVSGANVLTF TGTGCCAGCAGTTTGCGACCCCGGGTTTCTGGGGCCAACGTCCTGACTTTC
TRBJ2-3 TRBV7-6 - - CASSLAGRDTQYF TGTGCCAGCAGCTTAGCGGGGCGAGATACGCAGTATTTT
TRBJ1-2 TRBV11-2 - TRBD1 CASSLQGWEGYTF TGTGCCAGCAGCCTACAGGGGTGGGAAGGCTACACCTTC
TRBJ1-1 TRBV11-3 - - CASSLGGGNTEAFF TGTGCCAGCAGCTTAGGGGGAGGGAACACTGAAGCTTTCTTT
TRBJ1-1 TRBV9 - - CASSAGRGTEAFF TGTGCCAGCAGCGCGGGTCGAGGGACTGAAGCTTTCTTT
TRBJ2-2 TRBV25-1 - - CASPGANTGELFF TGTGCCAGCCCAGGGGCGAACACCGGGGAGCTGTTTTTT
TRBJ1-1 TRBV6-5 - - CASRTTANTEAFF TGTGCCAGCAGGACTACAGCGAACACTGAAGCTTTCTTT
TRBJ2-6 TRBV15 - - CATSRGQAISGANVLTF TGTGCCACCAGCAGAGGACAGGCCATCTCTGGGGCCAACGTCCTGACTTTC
TRBJ2-1 TRBV5-1 - TRBD2 CASSAGVINNEQFF TGCGCCAGCAGCGCGGGAGTTATTAACAATGAGCAGTTCTTC
TRBJ2-5 TRBV5-1 - - CASSLFAANQETQYF TGCGCCAGCAGCTTATTTGCAGCGAACCAAGAGACCCAGTACTTC
TRBJ1-4 TRBV30 - - CAWSFGPNEKLFF TGTGCCTGGAGTTTTGGGCCTAATGAAAAACTGTTTTTT
TRBJ1-1 TRBV9 - - CASSPRGGIAFF TGTGCCAGCAGCCCCCGTGGAGGGATTGCTTTCTTT
TRBJ1-1 TRBV19 - - CASNPGNTEAFF TGTGCCAGTAACCCGGGGAACACTGAAGCTTTCTTT
TRBJ2-7 TRBV13 - TRBD2 CASSRGLAGAPLIYEQYF TGTGCCAGCAGCCGCGGGCTAGCGGGGGCCCCGTTAATTTACGAGCAGTACTTC
TRBJ2-1 TRBV14 - TRBD2 CASSQERGLAVYSWYNEQFF TGTGCCAGCAGCCAAGAGCGGGGACTAGCTGTTTACTCGTGGTACAATGAGCAGTTCTTC
TRBJ2-7 TRBV15 - TRBD1 CATSRDGTGGYEQYF TGTGCCACCAGCAGAGATGGGACAGGGGGGTACGAGCAGTACTTC
TRBJ1-2 TRBV29-1 - TRBD1 CSVDTIRDRDGYTF TGCAGCGTCGATACGATCCGGGACAGGGATGGCTACACCTTC
TRBJ2-7 TRBV11-2 - TRBD2 CASSPLAGKAYEQYF TGTGCCAGCAGTCCACTAGCGGGCAAGGCCTACGAGCAGTACTTC
TRBJ2-1 TRBV27 - - CASRTGWDEQFF TGTGCCAGCAGGACAGGATGGGATGAGCAGTTCTTC
TRBJ2-7 TRBV7-8 once - CASSTYSYEQYF TGTGCCAGCAGCACTTACAGTTACGAGCAGTACTTC
TRBJ2-2 TRBV5-1 - - CASRWETGELFF TGCGCCAGCAGGTGGGAGACCGGGGAGCTGTTTTTT
TRBJ2-3 TRBV29-1 - TRBD1 CSVEGGTGRSTDTQYF TGCAGCGTTGAAGGAGGGACAGGGAGGAGCACAGATACGCAGTATTTT
TRBJ2-7 TRBV27 - - CASSSSLETSYEQYF TGTGCCAGCAGTTCCTCTTTGGAGACCTCCTACGAGCAGTACTTC
TRBJ2-1 TRBV30 - - CAWSLDLARVNEQFF TGTGCCTGGAGTCTGGACCTCGCGAGGGTCAATGAGCAGTTCTTC
TRBJ2-5 TRBV18 - TRBD1 CASSPDRGRETQYF TGTGCCAGCTCACCCGACAGGGGACGAGAGACCCAGTACTTC
TRBJ2-5 TRBV7-8 once TRBD2 CASSLGLAGEETQYF TGTGCCAGCAGCTTAGGACTAGCGGGAGAAGAGACCCAGTACTTC
TRBJ2-1 TRBV7-8 once - CASSLSLNEQFF TGTGCCAGCAGCTTAAGCCTCAATGAGCAGTTCTTC
TRBJ2-7 TRBV7-9 - - CASSFWTTTYEQYF TGTGCCAGCAGCTTCTGGACAACTACCTACGAGCAGTACTTC
TRBJ1-1 TRBV11-3 once TRBD1 CASSREGQGGTEAFF TGTGCCAGCAGCCGCGAGGGACAGGGAGGAACTGAAGCTTTCTTT
TRBJ2-3 TRBV15 - TRBD1 CATSNPGQGYTDTQYF TGTGCCACCAGCAACCCAGGACAGGGGTACACAGATACGCAGTATTTT
TRBJ2-3 TRBV5-1 - TRBD2 CASSLSGGAPDTQYF TGCGCCAGCAGCCTCAGCGGGGGGGCCCCAGATACGCAGTATTTT
TRBJ2-7 TRBV5-1 - - CASSSGAGYSYEQYF TGCGCCAGCAGCTCTGGAGCGGGCTACTCCTACGAGCAGTACTTC
TRBJ2-1 TRBV4-1 - TRBD2 CASSSTAAGTSGPEQFF TGCGCCAGCAGTAGCACCGCTGCCGGGACTAGCGGTCCTGAGCAGTTCTTC
TRBJ1-3 TRBV10-3 - - CASRDFSSGNTIYF TGTGCCTCTCGGGACTTTTCCTCTGGAAACACCATATATTTT
TRBJ1-2 TRBV2 - TRBD1 CASSNAPGQVYGYTF TGTGCCAGCAGTAACGCGCCGGGACAGGTCTATGGCTACACCTTC
TRBJ1-1 TRBV19 - TRBD1 CASAGQGYTEAFF TGTGCCAGCGCGGGACAGGGGTACACTGAAGCTTTCTTT
TRBJ1-5 TRBV30 - - CAWSRKGGNQPQHF TGTGCCTGGAGTCGAAAAGGAGGCAATCAGCCCCAGCATTTT
TRBJ2-1 TRBV6-4 - TRBD2 CASSDSSGGANEQFF TGTGCCAGCAGTGACTCGAGCGGGGGGGCCAATGAGCAGTTCTTC
TRBJ2-7 TRBV10-3 - TRBD1 CAISGGGQGAVNAYEQYF TGTGCCATCAGTGGCGGTGGACAGGGGGCTGTGAACGCCTACGAGCAGTACTTC
TRBJ2-7 TRBV19 - TRBD1 CASRVGTGTDEQYF TGTGCCAGTAGGGTGGGGACAGGGACAGACGAGCAGTACTTC
TRBJ2-4 TRBV6-1 - TRBD1 CASSDGTVLAKNIQYF TGTGCCAGCAGTGATGGGACAGTTCTAGCCAAAAACATTCAGTACTTC
TRBJ2-1 TRBV6-5 - TRBD2 CASSPTSGNEQFF TGTGCCAGCAGCCCGACTAGCGGCAATGAGCAGTTCTTC
TRBJ2-7 TRBV7-2 - TRBD2 CASSLRGGSGVTYEQYF TGTGCCAGCAGCTTACGGGGGGGTAGCGGGGTTACCTACGAGCAGTACTTC
TRBJ2-7 TRBV7-8 - - CASSLVSEQYF TGTGCCAGCAGCTTAGTCAGCGAGCAGTACTTC
TRBJ1-4 TRBV4-1 - - CASSQGWGDLAGLFF TGCGCCAGCAGCCAAGGGTGGGGGGACCTGGCGGGTCTGTTTTTT
TRBJ2-7 TRBV28 - TRBD2 CASSYLAGGDEQYF TGTGCCAGCAGTTATCTAGCGGGAGGGGACGAGCAGTACTTC
TRBJ2-1 TRBV11-2 - TRBD2 CASSLAGGAAGRSYNEQFF TGTGCCAGCAGCTTAGCCGGGGGGGCCGCGGGTCGCTCCTACAATGAGCAGTTCTTC
TRBJ1-1 TRBV11-2 - - CASSPWDTGTEAFF TGTGCCAGCAGCCCCTGGGACACTGGAACTGAAGCTTTCTTT
TRBJ2-5 TRBV5-1 - TRBD2 CASSLAGRGDLQETQYF TGCGCCAGCAGCTTGGCGGGTCGGGGGGACCTCCAAGAGACCCAGTACTTC
TRBJ2-3 TRBV7-9 - - CASSPLGGGTDTQYF TGTGCCAGCAGCCCCTTGGGCGGGGGCACAGATACGCAGTATTTT
TRBJ1-4 TRBV7-8 once - CASSPWRAGDEKLFF TGTGCCAGCAGCCCGTGGCGGGCCGGGGATGAAAAACTGTTTTTT
TRBJ1-4 TRBV9 - TRBD1 CASSPYRDRAEKLFF TGTGCCAGCAGCCCCTACCGAGACAGGGCGGAAAAACTGTTTTTT
TRBJ2-7 TRBV27 - TRBD2 CASRTSGGFLSSYEQYF TGTGCCAGCAGGACTAGCGGGGGGTTTTTGAGCTCCTACGAGCAGTACTTC
TRBJ2-7 TRBV29-1 - - CSVAQVRYEQYF TGCAGCGTTGCTCAGGTTCGCTACGAGCAGTACTTC
TRBJ1-4 TRBV5-1 - - CASRSWAADYPATNEKLFF TGCGCCAGCAGATCGTGGGCAGCTGATTACCCAGCAACTAATGAAAAACTGTTTTTT